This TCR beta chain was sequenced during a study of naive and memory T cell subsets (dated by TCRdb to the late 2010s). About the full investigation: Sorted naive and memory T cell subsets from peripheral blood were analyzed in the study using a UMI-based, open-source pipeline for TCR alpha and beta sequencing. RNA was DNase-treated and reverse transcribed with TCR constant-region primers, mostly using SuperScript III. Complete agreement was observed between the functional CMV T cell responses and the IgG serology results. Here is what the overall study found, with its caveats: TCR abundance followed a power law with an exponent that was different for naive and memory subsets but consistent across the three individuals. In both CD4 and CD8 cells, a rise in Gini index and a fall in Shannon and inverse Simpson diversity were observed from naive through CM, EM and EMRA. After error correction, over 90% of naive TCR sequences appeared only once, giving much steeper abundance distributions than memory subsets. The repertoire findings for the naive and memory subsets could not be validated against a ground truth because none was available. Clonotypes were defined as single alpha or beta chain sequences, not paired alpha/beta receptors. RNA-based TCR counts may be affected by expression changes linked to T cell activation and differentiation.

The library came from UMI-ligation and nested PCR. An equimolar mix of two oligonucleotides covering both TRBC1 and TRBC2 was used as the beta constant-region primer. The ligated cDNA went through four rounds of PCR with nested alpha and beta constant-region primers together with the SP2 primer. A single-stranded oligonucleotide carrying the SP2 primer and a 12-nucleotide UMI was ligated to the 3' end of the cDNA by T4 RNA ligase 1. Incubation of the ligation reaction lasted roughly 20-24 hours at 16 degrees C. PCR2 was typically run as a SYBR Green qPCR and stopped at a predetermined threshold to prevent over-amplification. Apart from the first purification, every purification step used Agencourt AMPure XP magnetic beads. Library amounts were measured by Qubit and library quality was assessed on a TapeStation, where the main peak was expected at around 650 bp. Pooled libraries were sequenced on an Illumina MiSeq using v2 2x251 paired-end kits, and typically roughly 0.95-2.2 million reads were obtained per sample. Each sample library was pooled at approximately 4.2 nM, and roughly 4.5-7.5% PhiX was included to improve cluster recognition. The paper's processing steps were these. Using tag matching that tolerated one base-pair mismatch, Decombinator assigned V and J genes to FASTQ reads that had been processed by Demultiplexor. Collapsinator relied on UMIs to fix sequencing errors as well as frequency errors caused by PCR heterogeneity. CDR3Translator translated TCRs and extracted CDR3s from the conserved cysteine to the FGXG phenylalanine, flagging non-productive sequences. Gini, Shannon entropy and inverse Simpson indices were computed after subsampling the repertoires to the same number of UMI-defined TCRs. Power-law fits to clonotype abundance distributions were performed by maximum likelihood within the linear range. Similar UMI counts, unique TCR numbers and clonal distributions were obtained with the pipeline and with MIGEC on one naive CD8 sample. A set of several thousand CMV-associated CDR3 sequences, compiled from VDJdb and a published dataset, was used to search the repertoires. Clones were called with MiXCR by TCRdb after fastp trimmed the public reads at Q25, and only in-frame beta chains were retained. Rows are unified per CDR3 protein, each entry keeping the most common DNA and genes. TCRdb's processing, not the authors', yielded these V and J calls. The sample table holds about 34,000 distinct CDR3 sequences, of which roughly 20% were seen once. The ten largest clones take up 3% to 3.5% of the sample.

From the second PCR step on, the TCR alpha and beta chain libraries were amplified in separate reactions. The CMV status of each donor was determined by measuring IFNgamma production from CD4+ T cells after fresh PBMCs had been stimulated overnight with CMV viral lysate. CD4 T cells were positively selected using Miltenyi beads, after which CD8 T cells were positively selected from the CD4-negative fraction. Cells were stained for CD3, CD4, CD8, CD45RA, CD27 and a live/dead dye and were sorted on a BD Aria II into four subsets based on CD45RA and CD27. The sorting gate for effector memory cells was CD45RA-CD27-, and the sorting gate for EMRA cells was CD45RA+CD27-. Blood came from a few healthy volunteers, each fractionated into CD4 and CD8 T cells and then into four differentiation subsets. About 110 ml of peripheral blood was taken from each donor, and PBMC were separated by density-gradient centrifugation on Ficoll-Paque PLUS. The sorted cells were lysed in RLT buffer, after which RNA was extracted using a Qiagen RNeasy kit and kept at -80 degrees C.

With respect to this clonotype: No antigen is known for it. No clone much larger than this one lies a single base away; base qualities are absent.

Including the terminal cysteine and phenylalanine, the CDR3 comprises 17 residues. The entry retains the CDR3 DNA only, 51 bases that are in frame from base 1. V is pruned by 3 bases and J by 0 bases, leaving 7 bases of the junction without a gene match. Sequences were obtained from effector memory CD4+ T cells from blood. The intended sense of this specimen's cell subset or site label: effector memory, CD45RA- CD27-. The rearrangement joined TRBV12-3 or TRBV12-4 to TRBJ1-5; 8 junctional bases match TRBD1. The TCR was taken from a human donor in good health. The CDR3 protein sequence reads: CASSFGTGPYSNQPQHF. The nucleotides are TGTGCCAGCAGTTTCGGGACAGGACCTTATAGCAATCAGCCCCAGCATTTT.